The 21 T cell receptor beta chains in this list originate from one sample, sequenced in a study of blood T cell repertoires in COVID-19. Sequencing used immunoSEQ multiplex PCR; TCRdb keeps in-frame clones, though not all of them. Seen here are approximately 47,000 clones, approximately 80% observed once, and the top ten hold approximately 10%. The sequencing sample was made of peripheral blood. These receptors originate from a man in his sixties with acute or convalescent COVID-19.

The CDR3 loop is CASSPTGRNTEAFF. DNA for the CDR3: TGTGCCAGCAGCCCGACCGGGAGAAACACTGAAGCTTTCTTT. V is TRBV6-2 or TRBV6-3 and J is TRBJ1-1, with D hard to call. Between the trimmed V and J ends, which lost 6 bases and 2 bases, there was a span of 13 bases. This CDR3 comprises 14 residues. Germline lookup yields CDR1 MNHEY and CDR2 SVGEGT.

V gene TRBV25-1 combines with J gene TRBJ2-1; D perhaps matches TRBD2 (6 bases). Germline CDR1 is MGHDK and CDR2 is SYGVNS. The CDR3 totals 16 residues. V lost 0 bases and J lost 4, with 13 bases in between. CDR3 in amino acids: CASSEYSSGLYNEQFF. As DNA, the CDR3 is TGTGCCAGCAGTGAATATAGTAGCGGCCTATACAATGAGCAGTTCTTC.

J is TRBJ1-2 and V is TRBV24-1; D uncertain. The germline gives CDR1 KGHDR, CDR2 SFDVKD. V was pared by 2 bases and J by 2 bases, with 5 bases between. This CDR3 comprises 13 residues. The DNA of the CDR3 is TGTGCCACCAGTGATTCCGTAAACTATGGCTACACCTTC. Amino acid sequence: CATSDSVNYGYTF.

This chain joins TRBV6-5 and TRBJ2-3, with 7 bases aligning to TRBD1. Germline CDR1 is MNHEY and CDR2 is SVGAGI. The CDR3 has 15 residues. Germline trimming cut 0 bases from V and 4 bases from J; bases unmatched to any gene: 4. CDR3 region: CASSYSGGLPDTQYF. The DNA for the CDR3 is TGTGCCAGCAGTTACTCAGGGGGCTTACCAGATACGCAGTATTTT.

This chain joins TRBV30 and TRBJ1-6; TRBD1 agrees at 7 bases. The length of the CDR3 is 16 residues. Trimming at V came to 2 bases and at J to 9 bases, leaving 13 bases not matched to a gene. Germline assignment: CDR1 GTSNPN and CDR2 SVGIG (reference sequence). This chain's CDR3 is CAWSTPQGILGSPLHF. For the CDR3, the DNA is TGTGCCTGGAGTACGCCACAGGGGATTTTGGGTTCACCCCTCCACTTT.

The rearrangement links TRBV24-1 to TRBJ1-2; possibly TRBD1 for D (5 bases). CDR1 is KGHDR, CDR2 SFDVKD, per germline. The CDR3 has 12 amino acids. V lost 6 bases and J lost 6, with 10 bases in between. CDR3 amino acids: CATSNRFDGYTF. DNA for the CDR3: TGTGCCACCAGTAACAGGTTCGATGGCTACACCTTC.

The genes are TRBV4-2 and TRBJ1-3, with TRBD1 matching 7 bases. V was clipped by 3 bases and J by 7 bases; unmatched bases: 12. Germline V gene sequence: CDR1 LGHNA, CDR2 YNFKEQ. CDR3 length: 16 amino acids. The CDR3 DNA is TGTGCCAGCAGCCAGTTCGACAGGGAAAAGGGGAACACCATATATTTT. Translation gives CASSQFDREKGNTIYF.

This chain joins TRBV5-1 and TRBJ2-5; the D is unclear. Trimming stripped 2 bases from V and 2 bases from J, with 7 bases between. The CDR3 sequence is 13 residues long. Looked up from germline, CDR1 is SGHRS and CDR2 is YFSETQ. Here the CDR3 reads CASSFRLQETQYF. The CDR3 coding sequence is TGCGCCAGCAGCTTCAGGCTTCAAGAGACCCAGTACTTC.

V and J are TRBV19 and TRBJ1-5; TRBD1 is a possible D gene (6 bases). CDR1 and CDR2 (germline): LNHDA, SQIVND (reference sequence). Trimming took off 7 bases at V and 0 bases at J, with 16 bases between the two ends. This CDR3 contains 16 residues. CDR3 nucleotides: TGTGCCAGTAAGTTCAGGGGCGGAGATAGCAATCAGCCCCAGCATTTT. Translated, it gives CASKFRGGDSNQPQHF.

Here the CDR3 reads CASSPGLTGELFF. The CDR3 coding sequence is TGTGCCAGCAGCCCAGGACTAACCGGGGAGCTGTTTTTT. The chain has TRBV13 and TRBJ2-2, with D perhaps matching TRBD2 (6 bases). CDR1 PRHDT and CDR2 FYEKMQ come from the germline V gene (reference sequence). Trimming left V 5 bases short and J 5 bases short, with 9 bases between. This CDR3 region has 13 residues.

In DNA form, the CDR3 reads TGTGCCAGCAGCCTCGCCATATTCCCCGGGACAGGGGTAGGTAGCAATCAGCCCCAGCATTTT. It yields the protein CASSLAIFPGTGVGSNQPQHF. The chain recombines TRBV21-1 with TRBJ1-5; the table calls TRBD1, which could not be checked here. TRBV21-1 is described as a pseudogene. The CDR3 extends over 21 amino acids.

The chain employs TRBV11-2 and TRBJ1-1, with 7 bases lining up with TRBD1. Germline V gene lookup returns CDR1 SGHAT and CDR2 FQNNGV. The CDR3 is made up of 14 amino acids. Trimming cost V 0 bases and J 6 bases; bases outside gene matches: 4. CDR3 amino acids: CASSLDTGVPEAFF. The CDR3 coding sequence is TGTGCCAGCAGCTTAGATACAGGGGTCCCTGAAGCTTTCTTT.

V gene TRBV24-1 combines with J gene TRBJ2-2, with D unclear. Germline CDR1 reads KGHDR; CDR2 reads SFDVKD. The CDR3 consists of 11 residues. The V gene lost 5 bases and the J gene lost 8 bases, with 5 bases spanning the gap. For the CDR3, the DNA is TGTGCCACCAGTGGAGAAGGGGAGCTGTTTTTT. This gives the protein CATSGEGELFF.

This chain's CDR3 is CASAPGDRVNQPQHF. CDR3 bases: TGCGCCAGCGCCCCCGGGGACAGGGTCAATCAGCCCCAGCATTTT. This rearrangement joins TRBV4-1 to TRBJ1-5, with 9 bases matching TRBD1. The V gene end was trimmed by 8 bases and the J gene end by 3 bases; junction bases not matched to a gene: 8. This CDR3 has 15 residues. The germline V gene has CDR1 MGHRA and CDR2 YSYEKL.

This clone appeared a few times. The gene calls are TRBV10-3 and TRBJ1-2, with 7 bases identical to TRBD1. V gave up 0 bases and J gave up 4 bases; unmatched junction bases: 5. The CDR3 has 15 amino acids. Germline values: CDR1 ENHRY, CDR2 SYGVKD. CDR3 coding DNA: TGTGCCATCAGTGAGTCAGGGGACAGCCTCTATGGCTACACCTTC. The encoded protein is CAISESGDSLYGYTF.

The chain uses TRBV19 and TRBJ1-1; weak D call: TRBD1 (5 bases). V was pared by 6 bases and J by 1 base, with 12 bases between. Germline V gene lookup returns CDR1 LNHDA and CDR2 SQIVND (reference sequence). The CDR3 runs to 14 residues. This chain's CDR3 is CASRTRDPNTEAFF. The CDR3 coding sequence is TGTGCCAGTAGGACCAGGGATCCGAACACTGAAGCTTTCTTT.

The chain combines TRBV6-8 with TRBJ2-7; TRBD2 matches at 15 bases. The V gene end was trimmed by 6 bases and the J gene end by 9 bases; junction bases not matched to a gene: 9. CDR3 length equals 15 residues. Germline lookup yields CDR1 MNHGY and CDR2 SAAAGT. The CDR3 coding sequence is TGTGCCAGCAGCGACGGACTAGCGGGGGGGCCAGGGCAGTACTTC. The encoded protein is CASSDGLAGGPGQYF.

This sequence joins TRBV29-1 and TRBJ2-5; D not resolved. Germline lookup yields CDR1 SQVTM and CDR2 ANQGSEA. This CDR3 spans 13 amino acids. V lost 4 bases and J 5 bases, leaving 14 bases between the germline ends. CDR3 DNA: TGCAGCGTTGCGGCCAGAGAGAGGGAGACCCAGTACTTC. It yields the protein CSVAARERETQYF.

V is TRBV29-1 and J is TRBJ2-1; 9 bases align to TRBD1. The junction had 5 bases not matched to a gene; V was cut back by 1 base and J by 7 bases. This CDR3 spans 14 amino acids. Germline V gene sequence: CDR1 SQVTM, CDR2 ANQGSEA. The DNA for the CDR3 is TGCAGCGTTGAAGGGCGGGACAGGGAAAATGAGCAGTTCTTC. Translation: CSVEGRDRENEQFF.

This clone has a single count. The rearrangement uses TRBV20-1 and TRBJ1-4; no reliable D call. In germline, CDR1 is DFQATT, CDR2 SNEGSKA (reference sequence). This CDR3 comprises 13 residues. V dropped 3 bases and J dropped 0 bases, with 5 bases sitting between them. The CDR3 is CSASDTTNEKLFF. The CDR3 DNA follows: TGCAGTGCTAGTGATACAACTAATGAAAAACTGTTTTTT.

The chain couples TRBV3-1 (or the pseudogene TRBV3-2) to TRBJ2-7; D is perhaps TRBD1 (5 bases). Germline CDR1 reads LGHDT; CDR2 reads YNNKEL (reference sequence). This CDR3 has 16 amino acids. The germline V and J ends were trimmed by 4 bases and 4 bases, with 20 bases remaining between them. The CDR3 DNA reads as TGTGCCAGCAGCCGGGGCCAGGGCCTTTCTCCTTACGAGCAGTACTTC. Its protein is CASSRGQGLSPYEQYF.